Presented here are 8 T cell receptor beta chains from one specimen sequenced in a study of early stage breast cancer tumors. Profiling relied on immunoSEQ multiplex PCR, and the TCRdb table lists in-frame clones only, not all of them. The sample lists roughly 13,000 clones, 79% occurring once. The specimen was normal breast tissue next to the tumor. These TCRs come from a person in their fifties or sixties with breast cancer.

CDR3 residues: CASSLARHGGTDTQYF. Written as DNA, the CDR3 is TGTGCCAGCAGCTTAGCGAGACACGGCGGCACAGATACGCAGTATTTT. The rearrangement links TRBV7-6 to TRBJ2-3; D is unresolved. Trimming removed 0 bases at V and 1 base at J, with 11 bases between. The CDR3 totals 16 residues. Germline CDR1 reads SGHVS; CDR2 reads FNYEAQ. Filled out from reference TRBV7-6 and TRBJ2-3, the complete variable domain reads GAGVSQSPRYKVTKRGQDVALRCDPISGHVSLYWYRQALGQGPEFLTYFNYEAQQDKSGLPNDRFSAERPEGSISTLTIQRTEQRDSAMYRCASSLARHGGTDTQYFGPGTRLTVL.

The genes are TRBV7-9 and TRBJ2-1; 8 bases match TRBD2. V shed 1 base, J shed 5 bases, and the junction held 7 bases outside the gene matches. The CDR3 is 16 amino acids. The V gene's germline CDR1 is SEHNR and CDR2 FQNEAQ (reference sequence). The CDR3 reads CASSLDLAGENNEQFF. For the CDR3, the DNA is TGTGCCAGCAGCTTAGATCTAGCGGGCGAAAACAATGAGCAGTTCTTC.

CDR3: CASSRTGGGYEQYF. The CDR3 DNA reads TGTGCCAGCAGCCGGACAGGGGGCGGCTACGAGCAGTACTTC. The V and J genes are TRBV5-6 and TRBJ2-7; 11 nucleotides agree with TRBD1. The CDR3 sequence is 14 residues long. The V segment lost 4 bases and the J segment 3 bases; nucleotides outside the gene matches: 3. Germline V gene data show CDR1 as SGHDT and CDR2 as YYEEEE.

The V and J genes are TRBV20-1 and TRBJ2-5, with a possible D match to TRBD2 (5 bases). Germline V lookup: CDR1 DFQATT, CDR2 SNEGSKA (reference sequence). The length of the CDR3 is 11 residues. V lost 7 bases to trimming and J lost 1 base, with 7 bases between them. CDR3: CSVGGQETQYF. CDR3 bases: TGCAGTGTCGGAGGCCAAGAGACCCAGTACTTC.

This clone was seen only a few times. The rearrangement joins TRBV7-2 to TRBJ2-5, with D uncertain. CDR1 SGHTA and CDR2 FQGNSA come from the germline V gene. V was trimmed by 5 bases and J by 2 bases, leaving 15 bases between them. The CDR3 runs 15 residues. This chain's CDR3 is CASSVWPGLQETQYF. In DNA, the CDR3 is TGTGCCAGCAGCGTTTGGCCGGGCTTACAAGAGACCCAGTACTTC.

The chain uses TRBV30 and TRBJ1-1; D is ambiguous. This CDR3 spans 12 amino acids. Germline V gene lookup returns CDR1 GTSNPN and CDR2 SVGIG (reference sequence). The ends were cut back, 6 bases at V and 3 bases at J, with 11 bases in the middle. The CDR3 DNA reads as TGTGCCTGCTTCCGCTCGCACACTGAAGCTTTCTTT. This sequence encodes CACFRSHTEAFF.

The chain employs TRBV7-2 and TRBJ2-5, with TRBD2 identical over 7 bases. The germline V gene encodes CDR1 SGHTA and CDR2 FQGNSA. The CDR3 length is 16 residues. V shed 4 bases, J shed 1 base, and the junction held 9 bases outside the gene matches. The CDR3 sequence: CASSSLPGLTQETQYF. CDR3 in DNA: TGTGCCAGCAGCTCGCTCCCGGGACTAACCCAAGAGACCCAGTACTTC.

This sequence joins TRBV7-2 and TRBJ2-7, with a tentative D call TRBD2 (6 bases). The CDR3 consists of 15 residues. Germline V CDR1 and CDR2: SGHTA, FQGNSA. Between the trimmed V and J ends, which lost 1 base and 2 bases, there was a span of 12 bases. The CDR3 region has the DNA TGTGCCAGCAGCTTAGATGCAACGGGAGCCTACGAGCAGTACTTC. This encodes CASSLDATGAYEQYF.